This T cell receptor beta chain derives from a study of cytomegalovirus exposure and HLA in healthy donors (TCRdb year 2017). For the wider study: An earlier analysis of 587 of the donors reported approximately 260 Gb of sequence data and some 110 million unique TCR beta sequences obtained from around 180 million T cells. The study aimed to test whether cataloging public T cell receptors could reveal signatures of past pathogen exposure. A handful of DR-DQ haplotypes were treated as single units for association and clustering because of strong linkage in the cohort. Of the approximately 400 genotyped donors, about 80% fell in the genetic ancestry cluster associated with self-reported Caucasian donors. The study profiled the T cell repertoires of under 700 subjects by immunosequencing and related them to cytomegalovirus serostatus. On average, roughly 240,000 unique TCR beta nucleotide sequences were sequenced per donor among a few hundred genotyped donors of the cohort, with roughly 18% of those sequences being non-productive. HLA typing included class I and class II loci at four-digit resolution. Along with the roughly 670-subject first cohort, a separate validation cohort of around 110 different subjects was used. All discovery cohort repertoires had been generated using a single sequencing platform. To predict cytomegalovirus infection status, the study combined high-throughput TCR immunosequencing, statistical association of individual TCRs with disease status, and machine learning. A later analysis re-analyzed previously published TCR beta repertoires from 666 donors and added high-resolution HLA genotyping to study TCR occurrence patterns. In a later genetic analysis, genome-wide SNP genotypes for about 55% of the roughly 670 donors were used, and that subset was treated as a discovery cohort. An early release covering around 630 HLA-typed donors comprised around 300 gigabases of sequencing data and approximately 85 million unique TCR sequences. An earlier analysis of several hundred of the donors applied high-throughput TCR beta sequencing to assess whether each TCR beta V gene segment acted as functional or pseudogenic. Rather than using new phenotypic data, the later analysis identified candidate immune exposures from TCR beta sequences and from how often those sequences occurred across donors. Donor age, sex, ethnicity and CMV serostatus were compiled together with the repertoire data. The number of donors typed differed by locus, with about 629-630 for A, B, C, DRB1 and DQB1, around 560 for DQA1, over 600 for DPA1, and approximately 470 for DPB1.

Library preparation was by the immunoSEQ multiplex PCR assay. A mixture of 60 forward primers for TCR Vbeta segments and 13 reverse primers for TCR Jbeta segments was used in the multiplex PCR. A multiplex PCR assay on genomic DNA amplified the CDR3 region of rearranged TCR beta genes. The Illumina HiSeq System was used to sequence the amplified TCR beta libraries as 87-base-pair reads. The paper's data handling went like this. A later analysis counted tens of millions of unique TCR beta chains across the 550 to 700 repertoires, and 10 million to 12 million of these chains were shared by at least two donors. Raw reads were error-corrected and collapsed into unique sequences with a nearest-neighbor algorithm that merged closely related sequences to remove PCR and sequencing errors. V, D and J gene segments were assigned by aligning CDR3 sequences to IMGT reference sequences. Each retained sequence needed at least a six-nucleotide match to both a V gene segment and a J gene segment. Rearrangements were called productive when the CDR3 lacked stop codons and stayed in frame with V and J; all others were non-productive. Following IMGT convention, CDR3 was defined as the stretch from the second conserved V-encoded cysteine to the conserved J-encoded phenylalanine. The earlier analysis of some 580 of the donors excluded any sequence lacking an unambiguous match to a single V gene segment. In an earlier analysis of about 590 of the donors, a V segment was called functional when productive rearrangements were above 56.7%, and segregating when the standard deviation between donors exceeded 5%. To diagnose cytomegalovirus status from the catalog of TCR beta chain sequences, a statistical classification framework was built. A later analysis assigned V and J genes by comparing TCR nucleotide sequences with IMGT/GENE-DB human TR gene sequences. Using the TCRdist pipeline, a later analysis assigned CDR3 sequences along with most-parsimonious VDJ recombination scenarios. In a later analysis, each TCR beta chain was defined by its CDR3 amino acid sequence together with its V-gene family, and reads without a unique V-gene family were excluded. A later analysis removed 500 to 600 highly shared, low-generation-probability nucleotide sequences to deal with suspected cross-contamination and a sequencing artifact. In a later analysis, a clonal expansion index for each public chain was calculated from normalized within-repertoire ranks of inferred template counts. A later analysis computed generation probabilities with a VDJ recombination model fitted to out-of-frame rearrangements, and checked the results against IGoR. Hypergeometric tests were used in a later analysis to score TCR-TCR, TCR-HLA and TCR-CMV co-occurrence, with a repertoire-size bias correction applied to the TCR pairs. To estimate false discovery rates, a later analysis permuted the HLA or CMV assignments 20 times. In a later analysis, co-occurring TCRs were grouped using DBSCAN, with TCRdist sequence similarity added in when clustering inside HLA-allele-positive subsets. Repertoires with fewer than 30,000 or more than 120,000 public chains were left out of co-occurrence clustering, as were a few repertoires with anomalous nucleotide sharing. Sourced from immuneACCESS, this table was stored by TCRdb with only in-frame sequences that have V and J called. A share of the clones is absent; for the studies checked, an unresolved V gene accounts for under half, and the remainder has no known explanation. The V and J calls and clone size come from that table; D and trimming were worked out from the DNA. This sample has about 170,000 clones in its table, and approximately 88% of those were observed once. Clones ranked in the top ten supply 0.38% of the sample.

Points the paper makes about the study in general: At a false discovery rate of 0.05, a later analysis linked 15,000 to 20,000 TCR beta sequences to specific HLA alleles. Linkage disequilibrium might explain the correlated functional status among segregating V segments, but an unknown experimental factor could not be ruled out. An earlier analysis of some 560 of the donors showed that most TCR beta V segments appeared in productive rearrangements either about 87% or about 30% of the time, which broadly matched IMGT annotations. A later analysis found that TCR association rates varied across HLA loci, with DRB1 alleles showing the most associated TCRs and HLA-C alleles the fewest. According to the authors, the approach could potentially be generalized to other disease states and immunological phenotypes. Because some donors lacked HLA typing at each locus, the association tests relied only on the typed subset. The earlier analysis of 587 of the donors excluded approximately 15 rarely observed V segments, including chromosome 9 orphons, because counts were too low. The presence/absence analyses assumed that sequencing depth was roughly uniform across donors, and that assumption may not be true. While some public TCRs were present in many individuals, most TCR sequences turned up only very rarely across donors. A few of the identified cytomegalovirus-associated TCR beta chains were confirmed in vitro to be specific for cytomegalovirus antigens. A total of some 180 TCR beta chains were listed by the study as associated with cytomegalovirus. A further reported finding was that TCR beta sequences accurately predicted the HLA-A and HLA-B alleles for most subjects in the first cohort. Compared with the roughly 710-donor mean, donors in an Asian-associated ancestry cluster had fewer N-insertions in productive TCRs, according to a later genetic analysis. When HLA alleles, especially DR and DQ, strongly co-occurred, TCR associations were difficult to assign to individual alleles. A later genetic analysis associated a missense DCLRE1C variant with V-gene and J-gene trimming of TCR beta chains, and an independent cohort replicated the association. The classifier was reported to diagnose cytomegalovirus status with high specificity and sensitivity in both the original and validation cohorts. The sequencing pipeline was judged likely to have produced a cluster of highly shared sequence variants as a technical artifact. Because the 87-base-pair reads could not distinguish some IMGT-functional V segments, including TRBV6-2 and TRBV6-3, those segments were excluded. Only TCR beta chains were sequenced in this cohort, and the absence of alpha or paired-chain data limited detectable features. CMV serostatus was the only immune exposure information available for the cohort. Several of the top co-occurrence clusters appeared to be linked to parvovirus B19, influenza, CMV and Epstein-Barr virus, according to a later analysis. In a later analysis, HLA-associated TCR beta chains were found to be more clonally expanded and to have lower generation probabilities than equally common non-associated chains. According to a later analysis, most CMV-associated TCR beta chains appeared to be HLA-restricted, and the HLA associations seemed to be driven largely by CMV exposure.

In total, roughly 710 healthy bone marrow donors made up the cohort. All cohort members were sampled while nominally healthy, although unrecorded immune exposures were likely present. The donor tested CMV seronegative and was one of the 352 seronegative cohort members. Every donor gave a peripheral blood sample, and the peripheral blood mononuclear cells from that sample were used for TCR beta sequencing. Genomic DNA was extracted from the blood cell samples with the Qiagen DNeasy Blood Extraction Kit. Based on the germline V gene, the CDR1 and CDR2 sequences are SGHTA and FQGTGA. The CDR3 measures 13 amino acids from cysteine to phenylalanine. The sequence is cut down to CDR3 DNA, 39 bases in frame from base 1. Trimming costs V 5 bases and J 1 base, and their ends lie 8 bases apart. About this clone: Its antigen specificity is not known. Base qualities are not provided; no much larger clone lies one nucleotide away.

The chain joins TRBV7-3 to TRBJ2-5; tentative D gene TRBD2, with 5 bases matching. Material for sequencing was PBMCs. This TCR derives from a boy between 2 and 10 years old in good health and CMV-seronegative. The CDR3 is CASSLSGQETQYF. The nucleotides read TGTGCCAGCAGCCTGAGCGGCCAAGAGACCCAGTACTTC. The full variable domain, with segments outside the CDR3 supplied by the reference TRBV7-3 and TRBJ2-5 proteins, appears as GAGVSQTPSNKVTEKGKYVELRCDPISGHTALYWYRQSLGQGPEFLIYFQGTGAADDSGLPNDRFFAVRPEGSVSTLKIQRTERGDSAVYLCASSLSGQETQYFGPGTRLLVL.